These T cell receptor beta chains were read from a single sample in a study of control samples from healthy donors and cancer patients. Clones were read by immunoSEQ multiplex PCR, and TCRdb kept only the in-frame ones, dropping some. The sample shows just under 80,000 clones, around nine tenths of them seen only once. The sample was PBMCs. These receptors originate from an older woman with head and neck cancer. The conserved cysteine and the conserved F or W are not part of the CDR3 here. The order of the fields is V gene, J gene, CDR3 protein.

V: TRBV2
J: TRBJ2-1
CDR3: ASRSRLAGHNEQF

V: TRBV6-5
J: TRBJ2-7
CDR3: ASAGTGGLEQY

V: TRBV7-9
J: TRBJ1-2
CDR3: ASSSDRVHGYT

V: TRBV19
J: TRBJ1-1
CDR3: ASRQTGTANTEAF

V: TRBV9
J: TRBJ2-2
CDR3: ASSVFTGELF

V: TRBV18
J: TRBJ2-3
CDR3: ASSPDESDTQY

V: TRBV24-1
J: TRBJ2-7
CDR3: ATSDLYRGVVKY

V: TRBV6-5
J: TRBJ2-7
CDR3: ASTPGLLHEQY

V: TRBV7-6
J: TRBJ2-3
CDR3: ASTGIRGSTDTQY

V: TRBV5-5
J: TRBJ2-1
CDR3: ASTRTPDYRTNEQF

V: TRBV19
J: TRBJ1-5
CDR3: ASRRRQANSNQPQH

V: TRBV6-6
J: TRBJ1-1
CDR3: ASGDRGMNTEAF

V: TRBV5-6
J: TRBJ2-2
CDR3: ASSPTGGRSTGELF

V: TRBV3-1/TRBV3-2
J: TRBJ1-2
CDR3: ASSHSGEGYGYT

V: TRBV11-2
J: TRBJ2-5
CDR3: ASAGGQVQQTQY

V: TRBV12-1
J: TRBJ2-2
CDR3: ASSFVDEHPGELF

V: TRBV18
J: TRBJ2-5
CDR3: ASSPAGGKETQY

V: TRBV13
J: TRBJ1-4
CDR3: ASSFRQPNEKLF

V: TRBV29-1
J: TRBJ2-4
CDR3: SVVVAGAKNIQY

V: TRBV19
J: TRBJ1-4
CDR3: ASSPGRKTTNEKLF

V: TRBV14
J: TRBJ1-1
CDR3: ASSHEENTEAF

V: TRBV28
J: TRBJ2-1
CDR3: ASRTGTSGTAPYNEQF

V: TRBV9
J: TRBJ2-3
CDR3: ASSVSSGGTDTQY

V: TRBV5-5
J: TRBJ1-5
CDR3: ASSPQATGNQPQH

V: TRBV3-1/TRBV3-2
J: TRBJ1-2
CDR3: ASSHRDLTGEGDYGYT

V: TRBV19
J: TRBJ2-1
CDR3: ASSSRGPSGEQF

V: TRBV6-5
J: TRBJ1-6
CDR3: ASSLRGDVNSPLH

V: TRBV7-2
J: TRBJ2-5
CDR3: ASSQRGRETQY

V: TRBV5-4
J: TRBJ1-3
CDR3: ASSRMAGPGNTIY

V: TRBV28
J: TRBJ2-7
CDR3: ASSSPRTGKTSGSPNEQY

V: TRBV7-3
J: TRBJ1-1
CDR3: ASSSRGPGEFA

V: TRBV5-6
J: TRBJ2-1
CDR3: ASSSDRGGYNEQF

V: TRBV30
J: TRBJ1-1
CDR3: AWALGTGDTEAF

V: TRBV4-2
J: TRBJ2-7
CDR3: ASSQDRPKTYEQY

V: TRBV19
J: TRBJ2-2
CDR3: ASRPTGVALSITGELF

V: TRBV19
J: TRBJ1-6
CDR3: ASSNRDISISLH

V: TRBV6-2/TRBV6-3
J: TRBJ2-7
CDR3: ASSSGLAGKFSYEQY